This TCR beta chain was recovered during a study of blood T cell repertoires in COVID-19 (TCRdb year 2020). For context, the study as a whole: The collaborator samples originated in the United States, Italy and Spain and spanned the acute and convalescent phases of COVID-19. The prospective study material was composed of cDNA or gDNA derived from T cells, B-cell-depleted T cells, or PBMCs. Deeply sampled blood TCRbeta repertoires from subjects exposed to, actively infected with, or recovered from COVID-19 were included in the dataset. A freely available public database, intended as a resource for researchers studying the immune response to SARS-CoV-2, is where the repertoires were released. Samples came from the ongoing ImmuneRACE study (first 160 participants) plus 1,254 subjects from 6 global collaborators. The sample metadata nearly always contained a de-identified subject ID, COVID-19 status, age in years and sex. Where HLA class I and class II types were available, the types were taken from metadata supplied by the sample provider, not from assay-based typing.

The germline V gene encodes CDR1 SGHDN and CDR2 FVKESK. Including cysteine and phenylalanine, the CDR3 has 16 amino acids. Here the CDR3 DNA is all that survives: 48 bases in frame from base 1. Trimmed from V: 4 bases; trimmed from J: 1 base; junction bases lacking a gene match: 9. Broad study findings and their caveats: How much clinical and demographic metadata was included differed by source and by participant, and the metadata was provided uncurated.

With regard to this clone: Its target antigen remains unknown. No much larger clone is present one base from it, and per-base qualities are unavailable.

Enrolling through a virtual design, the prospective study's participants ranged in age from roughly 18 to 89 years and lived across about two dozen United States geographic areas. In the prospective study, participants were assigned to cohorts based on the clinical history participants reported in a screening survey and a study questionnaire. For ImmuneRACE Cohort 3, a participant was defined as recovered based on two consecutive negative NP/OP PCR tests, clearance by a healthcare professional, or resolution of symptoms. In the prospective study, mobile phlebotomists collected whole blood, serum and a nasopharyngeal or oropharyngeal swab from each participant. Prospective study participants could optionally give additional blood draws and questionnaires over an approximately 2-month period. Prospective study blood samples were shipped either frozen or at room temperature before DNA extraction.

TCRbeta CDR3 regions were amplified from genomic DNA by means of the immunoSEQ Assay, a bias-controlled multiplex PCR. On the authors' methods: The number of nucleated cells in each sample was estimated from the amplification of reference gene primers within the assay. To quantify the absolute abundance of each unique TCRbeta CDR3 rearrangement, sequence reads were collapsed and filtered. For each sample, productive Simpson clonality was calculated by taking the square root of Simpson's diversity index across productive rearrangements. Drawn from immuneACCESS, this table holds only the in-frame rearrangements with V and J called that TCRdb kept. Clones are partly lost; checked studies trace under half to an unresolved V gene and leave the rest unexplained. V and J calls and clone size come straight from that table; D and trimming were deduced from the DNA. A total of approximately 500,000 clones appear in this sample, 70% to 90% of them only once. 1.5% to 2% of the sample rests with the top ten.

Material for sequencing was PBMCs or T cells enriched from blood (not recorded which). The clonotype was recovered from a middle-aged woman who had recovered from COVID-19. The chain is assembled from TRBV14 and TRBJ1-1, with TRBD1 identical over 7 junction bases. The nucleotide sequence reads TGTGCCAGCAGCCCCCTTAGGGGGCAGACGAACACTGAAGCTTTCTTT. Its protein product is CASSPLRGQTNTEAFF.